These T cell receptor beta chains were read from a single sample in a study of T cell responses to AZD1222 COVID-19 vaccine. TCRdb keeps only in-frame clones here, not all; method: immunoSEQ multiplex PCR. Here the sample spans some 80,000 clones, 80% to 90% being singletons. The sequencing here drew on peripheral blood, taken on day 0 of AZD1222 vaccination. Receptors were obtained from an adult in good health. The conserved cysteine and the conserved F or W are not part of the CDR3 here. The size entry is marked missing in some rows and otherwise reads once, few, many or a size class.

cdr3_length | j_call | v_call | clone_size | cdr3_aa
12 | TRBJ2-7 | TRBV2 | . | ASTRRDKSYEQY
11 | TRBJ2-3 | TRBV24-1 | . | ATRLGGTDTQY
18 | TRBJ2-6 | TRBV27 | . | ASSNSRPGVQGGGANVLT
13 | TRBJ1-5 | TRBV19 | . | ASTLRREGNQPQH
10 | TRBJ2-1 | TRBV19 | . | ASSFRVNEQF
13 | TRBJ1-3 | TRBV6-1 | few | ASSEIRGPGNTIY
14 | TRBJ1-2 | TRBV10-3 | . | AISEDGTGGQYGYT
13 | TRBJ1-1 | TRBV6-5 | . | ASRFEGAGNTEAF
14 | TRBJ1-1 | TRBV6-1 | . | ASSAEPGPMNTEAF
11 | TRBJ1-1 | TRBV27 | . | ASSPAGNTEAF